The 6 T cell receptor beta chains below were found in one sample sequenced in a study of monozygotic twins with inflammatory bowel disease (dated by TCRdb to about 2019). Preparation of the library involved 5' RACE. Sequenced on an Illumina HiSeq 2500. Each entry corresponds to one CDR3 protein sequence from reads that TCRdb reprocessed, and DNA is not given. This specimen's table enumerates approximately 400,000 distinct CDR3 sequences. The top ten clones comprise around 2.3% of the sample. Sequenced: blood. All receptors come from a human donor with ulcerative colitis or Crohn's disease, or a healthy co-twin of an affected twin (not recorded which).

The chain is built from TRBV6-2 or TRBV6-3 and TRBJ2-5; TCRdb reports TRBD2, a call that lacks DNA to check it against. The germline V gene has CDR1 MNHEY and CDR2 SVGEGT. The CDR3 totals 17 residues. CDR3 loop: CASSRAVWTGGRETQYF.

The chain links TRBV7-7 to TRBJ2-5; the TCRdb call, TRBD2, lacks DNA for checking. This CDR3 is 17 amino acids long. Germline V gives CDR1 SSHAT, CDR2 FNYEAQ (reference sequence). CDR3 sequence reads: CASSLGRLAGGQETQYF.

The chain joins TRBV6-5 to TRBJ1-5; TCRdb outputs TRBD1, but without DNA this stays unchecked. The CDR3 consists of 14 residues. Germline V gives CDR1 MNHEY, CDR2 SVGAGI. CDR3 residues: CASSYYGINQPQHF.

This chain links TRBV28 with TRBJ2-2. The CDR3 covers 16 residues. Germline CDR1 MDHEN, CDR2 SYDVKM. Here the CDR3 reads CASSFRAVFVSGELFF.

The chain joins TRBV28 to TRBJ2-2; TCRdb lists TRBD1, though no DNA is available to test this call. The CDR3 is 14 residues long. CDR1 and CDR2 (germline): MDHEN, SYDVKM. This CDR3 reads CASSWTANTGELFF.

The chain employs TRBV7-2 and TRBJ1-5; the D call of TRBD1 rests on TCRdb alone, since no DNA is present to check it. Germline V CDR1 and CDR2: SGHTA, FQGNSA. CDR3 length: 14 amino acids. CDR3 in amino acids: CASSFRGGNQPQHF.